The 25 T cell receptor beta chains below come from one sample, sequenced in a study of T cells in Graves' hyperthyroidism and ophthalmopathy. RNA transcripts served as the template for amplifying TCR beta CDR3 regions. A set of HTBI primers served as the primers for a first-round RT-PCR of the TCR CDR3. TCRdb fed the multiplex PCR reads into MiXCR, producing one record per CDR3 protein. The sample records about 180,000 distinct CDR3 sequences, roughly 9.4% being singletons. Sequencing was done on a sample of blood. The receptors here all came from a woman under 30 with Graves' hyperthyroidism that later progressed to Graves' ophthalmopathy.

This clonotype was counted at least ten times. The chain recombines TRBV7-2 with TRBJ2-1, with 11 nucleotides matching TRBD2. The CDR3 totals 16 residues. CDR1 and CDR2 from the germline V gene are SGHTA and FQGNSA. With 6 bases clipped from V and 0 bases from J, the junction kept 4 bases outside the gene matches. The CDR3 coding sequence is TGTGCCAGCAGAACTAGCGGGAGTCTCTCCTACAATGAGCAGTTCTTC. Translated, it gives CASRTSGSLSYNEQFF.

This clonotype occurred many times. This sequence joins TRBV29-1 and TRBJ1-1; D is uncertain. Looked up from germline, CDR1 is SQVTM and CDR2 is ANQGSEA. Trimming took off 8 bases at V and 1 base at J, with 14 bases between the two ends. This CDR3 is 13 amino acids long. CDR3 in amino acids: CSSLILGNTEAFF. In DNA, the CDR3 is TGCAGCTCCCTAATCTTGGGGAACACTGAAGCTTTCTTT.

This clonotype was seen at least ten times. The chain couples TRBV20-1 to TRBJ2-3; D is unclear. Germline lookup yields CDR1 DFQATT and CDR2 SNEGSKA (reference sequence). Trimming pared 2 bases from V and 4 bases from J, leaving 10 bases between. CDR3 length: 13 residues. Written as DNA, the CDR3 is TGCAGTGCTAGACCAGCCACATCAGATACGCAGTATTTT. Protein product: CSARPATSDTQYF.

This clonotype was found many times. The chain couples TRBV11-1 to TRBJ1-1; D is unclear. Trimming took off 0 bases at V and 1 base at J, with 15 bases between the two ends. The CDR3 sequence is 17 residues long. Germline CDR1 and CDR2: SGHAT and FQDESV (reference sequence). The CDR3, as DNA: TGTGCCAGCAGCTTAGCGACGGCCCCCTTATGGAACACTGAAGCTTTCTTT. Translating gives CASSLATAPLWNTEAFF.

This clonotype has ten or more counts. The gene calls are TRBV29-1 and TRBJ2-2; 7 bases match TRBD1. V shed 6 bases, J shed 7 bases, and the junction held 8 bases outside the gene matches. The CDR3 is 13 amino acids. Germline lookup yields CDR1 SQVTM and CDR2 ANQGSEA. The CDR3 sequence is CSVERWTGGELFF. CDR3 in DNA: TGCAGCGTCGAGAGGTGGACAGGCGGGGAGCTGTTTTTT.

This clonotype was observed a handful of times. The chain has TRBV30 and TRBJ1-3; D is unclear. CDR1 is GTSNPN, CDR2 SVGIG, per germline (reference sequence). V lost 2 bases and J 0 bases, leaving 11 bases between the germline ends. This CDR3 has 15 residues. DNA of the CDR3: TGTGCCTGGAGTCTTAGACCGAGCTCTGGAAACACCATATATTTT. This translates into CAWSLRPSSGNTIYF.

This clonotype was seen repeatedly, ten times or more. The chain employs TRBV6-1 and TRBJ2-7; TRBD1 aligns across 8 bases. Trimming at V came to 9 bases and at J to 5 bases, leaving 6 bases not matched to a gene. Germline V gives CDR1 MNHNS, CDR2 SASEGT. The CDR3 spans 12 residues. In DNA form, the CDR3 reads TGTGCCAGTGGGACAGGATTCCACGAGCAGTACTTC. It codes for CASGTGFHEQYF.

This clonotype has at least ten counts. The chain links TRBV28 to TRBJ2-1; D call uncertain. Deletions cut 3 bases from V and 7 bases from J, with 13 bases between. The germline gives CDR1 MDHEN, CDR2 SYDVKM. CDR3 length: 14 amino acids. CDR3 protein: CASSFRRLGNEQFF. The CDR3 DNA reads TGTGCCAGCAGTTTTCGCAGGTTGGGAAATGAGCAGTTCTTC.

This clonotype was observed many times. The chain combines TRBV24-1 with TRBJ2-1; D is perhaps TRBD1 (6 bases). CDR1 is KGHDR, CDR2 SFDVKD, per germline. The CDR3 has 17 residues. Trimming removed 1 base at V and 5 bases at J, with 17 bases between. The CDR3 sequence: CATSDLPTTDRHNEQFF. As DNA, the CDR3 is TGTGCCACCAGTGATTTACCAACCACAGACAGGCACAATGAGCAGTTCTTC.

This clonotype was found many times. The chain joins TRBV18 to TRBJ2-1; D may be TRBD1 or TRBD2 (5 bases each). The germline V gene encodes CDR1 KGHSH and CDR2 LQKENI. The CDR3 covers 13 residues. Trimming took off 2 bases at V and 9 bases at J, with 11 bases between the two ends. The CDR3 is CASSPVRGGEQFF. CDR3 DNA sequence: TGTGCCAGCTCACCAGTCCGGGGCGGTGAGCAGTTCTTC.

Ten or more counts support this clonotype. The V call is TRBV7-2, the J call TRBJ2-7; D call uncertain. V lost 1 base, J lost 0 bases, and 7 bases lay in between. This CDR3 comprises 14 residues. Germline V gene lookup returns CDR1 SGHTA and CDR2 FQGNSA. CDR3 protein: CASSLDPSSYEQYF. CDR3 nucleotide sequence: TGTGCCAGCAGCTTAGATCCTAGCTCCTACGAGCAGTACTTC.

This clonotype has a count of ten or more. The chain combines TRBV3-1 with TRBJ2-7; 10 bases agree with TRBD1. Losses at the gene ends were 1 base for V and 3 bases for J; bases not matched to a gene: 6. Germline assignment: CDR1 LGHDT and CDR2 YNNKEL (reference sequence). The CDR3 runs to 16 residues. CDR3 loop: CASSQGDRGPIYEQYF. The DNA for the CDR3 is TGTGCCAGCAGCCAAGGAGACAGGGGGCCGATCTACGAGCAGTACTTC.

V and J are TRBV6-4 and TRBJ1-1, with 8 nucleotides matching TRBD1. CDR3 length: 13 amino acids. V was pared by 7 bases and J by 3 bases, with 4 bases of the junction left unmatched. Germline V gene data show CDR1 as MRHNA and CDR2 as SNTAGT. The CDR3 DNA sequence: TGTGCCAGCAATGTGACAGGGGACACTGAAGCTTTCTTT. It specifies CASNVTGDTEAFF.

The rearrangement uses TRBV5-6 and TRBJ1-1; D unclear. V dropped 1 base and J dropped 0 bases, with 7 bases sitting between them. The CDR3 totals 14 residues. Per germline, CDR1 SGHDT and CDR2 YYEEEE. CDR3 in DNA: TGTGCCAGCAGCTTGTACGGCTTGAACACTGAAGCTTTCTTT. Amino acids: CASSLYGLNTEAFF. Supplemented by reference TRBV5-6 and TRBJ1-1, the full variable domain reads DAGVTQSPTHLIKTRGQQVTLRCSPKSGHDTVSWYQQALGQGPQFIFQYYEEEERQRGNFPDRFSGHQFPNYSSELNVNALLLGDSALYLCASSLYGLNTEAFFGQGTRLTVV.

This clonotype was recorded many times. The gene calls are TRBV3-1 and TRBJ2-7, with D perhaps matching TRBD1 (5 bases). V lost 4 bases and J 5 bases, leaving 15 bases between the germline ends. From germline, CDR1 is LGHDT and CDR2 YNNKEL (reference sequence). This CDR3 contains 14 residues. Here the CDR3 reads CASSRDSDKDEQYF. The CDR3 coding sequence is TGTGCCAGCAGCCGAGACAGCGATAAAGACGAGCAGTACTTC.

This clonotype was recorded at least ten times. The chain uses TRBV7-9 and TRBJ1-1; TRBD1 matches at 9 bases. Trimming at V came to 0 bases and at J to 5 bases, leaving 13 bases not matched to a gene. Germline CDR1 is SEHNR and CDR2 is FQNEAQ (reference sequence). The CDR3 spans 18 residues. The chain's CDR3 is CASSLAVGWDRASTEAFF. CDR3 nucleotides: TGTGCCAGCAGCTTAGCGGTGGGGTGGGACAGGGCTTCGACTGAAGCTTTCTTT.

Ten or more counts support this clonotype. CDR3 sequence: CASSEGPDVNSPLHF. The DNA of the CDR3 is TGTGCCAGCAGTGAAGGACCGGACGTAAATTCACCCCTCCACTTT. The chain is built from TRBV6-1 and TRBJ1-6, with D unclear. The CDR3 runs to 15 residues. Trimming took 1 base from V and 7 from J, leaving 11 bases between them. Germline CDR1 MNHNS, CDR2 SASEGT.

This clonotype was counted only a few times. The chain has TRBV5-1 and TRBJ1-3; 8 nucleotides agree with TRBD1. From germline, CDR1 is SGHRS and CDR2 YFSETQ. Trimming took 3 bases from V and 4 from J; bases not matched to a gene: 6. This CDR3 is 15 amino acids long. CDR3 coding DNA: TGCGCCAGCAGCTCAGGACAGGGTTCAGGAAACACCATATATTTT. Amino acid sequence: CASSSGQGSGNTIYF.

This clonotype was observed many times. The chain recombines TRBV2 with TRBJ1-5; D gene unclear. This CDR3 has 13 amino acids. The V gene's germline CDR1 is SNHLY and CDR2 FYNNEI. The V and J ends lost 1 base and 4 bases respectively, with 5 bases between them. CDR3 region: CASSEDGNQPQHF. The CDR3 nucleotides read TGTGCCAGCAGTGAAGACGGGAATCAGCCCCAGCATTTT.

This chain links TRBV7-6 with TRBJ2-1; 9 nucleotides match TRBD2. The CDR3 contains 15 residues. Germline CDR1 SGHVS, CDR2 FNYEAQ. Trimming at V came to 1 base and at J to 13 bases, leaving 11 bases not matched to a gene. For the CDR3, the DNA is TGTGCCAGCAGCTTAGTAGATGGGGCGGGGGGGGGCCAGTTCTTC. This codes for CASSLVDGAGGGQFF. Combining the CDR3 with reference TRBV7-6 and TRBJ2-1 gives the whole variable domain GAGVSQSPRYKVTKRGQDVALRCDPISGHVSLYWYRQALGQGPEFLTYFNYEAQQDKSGLPNDRFSAERPEGSISTLTIQRTEQRDSAMYRCASSLVDGAGGGQFFGPGTRLTVL.

This clonotype was seen ten or more times. This sequence joins TRBV6-6 and TRBJ2-2; D might be TRBD1 or TRBD2, each matching 5 bases. Looked up from germline, CDR1 is MNHNY and CDR2 is SVGAGI (reference sequence). Trimming removed 1 base from V and 2 bases from J, with 14 bases in between. CDR3 length equals 17 residues. The CDR3 reads CASSYFPGTTNTGELFF. The CDR3 nucleotides read TGTGCCAGCAGTTACTTTCCCGGGACCACTAACACCGGGGAGCTGTTTTTT.

CDR3 sequence: CASSWERTSGYPEQFF. The CDR3 nucleotides are TGCGCCAGCAGCTGGGAACGGACTAGCGGATATCCTGAGCAGTTCTTC. The V and J genes are TRBV5-1 and TRBJ2-1; 10 bases align to TRBD2. J lost 9 bases, V lost 3 bases, and 12 bases had no gene match. The CDR3 contains 16 residues. Looked up from germline, CDR1 is SGHRS and CDR2 is YFSETQ.

This clonotype was counted between two and nine times. The chain recombines TRBV28 with TRBJ1-5; D uncertain. This CDR3 has 15 amino acids. V was clipped by 7 bases and J by 2 bases, with 15 bases between them. The germline V gene encodes CDR1 MDHEN and CDR2 SYDVKM. The CDR3 is CASTSRSIGNQPQHF. The CDR3 bases are TGTGCCAGCACTTCCCGGTCCATTGGCAATCAGCCCCAGCATTTT.

The V call is TRBV30, the J call TRBJ2-7, with 8 bases identical to TRBD2. J lost 5 bases, V lost 3 bases, and 12 bases had no gene match. CDR3 length equals 15 residues. Per germline, CDR1 GTSNPN and CDR2 SVGIG (reference sequence). The CDR3 region has the DNA TGTGCCTGGAGACCGACCGGGACTAGTGTTGACGAGCAGTACTTC. Residues: CAWRPTGTSVDEQYF.

This clonotype has just a few counts. This chain joins TRBV4-2 and TRBJ1-2; no firm D call. CDR1 and CDR2 from the germline V gene are LGHNA and YNFKEQ. Trimming left V 0 bases short and J 1 base short, with 21 bases between. The CDR3 spans 19 residues. The CDR3 reads CASSQDWGRVSPLNYGYTF. The CDR3 coding sequence is TGTGCCAGCAGCCAAGACTGGGGTAGGGTTTCCCCACTTAACTATGGCTACACCTTC.